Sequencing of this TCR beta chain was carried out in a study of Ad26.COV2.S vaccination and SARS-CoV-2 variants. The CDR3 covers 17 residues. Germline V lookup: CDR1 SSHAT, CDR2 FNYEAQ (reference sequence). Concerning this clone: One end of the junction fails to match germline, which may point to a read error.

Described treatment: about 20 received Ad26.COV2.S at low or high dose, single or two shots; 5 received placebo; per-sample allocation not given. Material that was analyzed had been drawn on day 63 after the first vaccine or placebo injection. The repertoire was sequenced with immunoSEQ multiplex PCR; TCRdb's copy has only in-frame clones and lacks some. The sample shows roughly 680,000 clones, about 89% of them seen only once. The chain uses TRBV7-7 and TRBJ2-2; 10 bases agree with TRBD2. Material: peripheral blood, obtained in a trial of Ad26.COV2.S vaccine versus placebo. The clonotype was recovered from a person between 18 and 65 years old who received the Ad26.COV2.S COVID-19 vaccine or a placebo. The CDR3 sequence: CASSAGAGGPYTGELFF. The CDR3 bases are TGTGCTAGCAGCGCCGGAGCGGGAGGGCCTTACACCGGGGAGCTGTTTTTT. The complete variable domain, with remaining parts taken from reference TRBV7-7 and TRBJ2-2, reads GAGVSQSPRYKVTKRGQDVTLRCDPISSHATLYWYQQALGQGPEFLTYFNYEAQPDKSGLPSDRFSAERPEGSISTLTIQRTEQRDSAMYRCASSAGAGGPYTGELFFGEGSRLTVL.